This T cell receptor beta chain comes out of a study of blood T cell repertoires in COVID-19. About the research overall: Researchers got acute and convalescent COVID-19 samples from the United States, Italy and Spain. In each case, the material was cDNA or gDNA derived from T cells, B-cell-depleted T cells, or PBMCs.

Germline loops: CDR1 SNHLY, CDR2 FYNNEI. This CDR3 comprises 14 residues. V shed 4 bases and J 4 bases; nucleotides not matched to a gene: 3. Authors' data handling: Researchers report that nucleated cell counts were estimated from reference gene primer amplification. Assay used: immunoSEQ multiplex PCR; TCRdb lists only in-frame clones, some missing. The DNA gave D and trimming, while V, J and clone size come from that table. The sample records 100,000 to 120,000 clones, approximately 85% being singletons. The J gene is TRBJ1-5, the V gene TRBV2; 8 nucleotides match TRBD1. The clonotype originates from a woman aged 55-75 years with acute or convalescent COVID-19. Material for sequencing was peripheral blood. CDR3 nucleotide sequence: TGTGCCAGCAGTGGAGACAGGGGAAATCAGCCCCAGCATTTT. It specifies CASSGDRGNQPQHF.